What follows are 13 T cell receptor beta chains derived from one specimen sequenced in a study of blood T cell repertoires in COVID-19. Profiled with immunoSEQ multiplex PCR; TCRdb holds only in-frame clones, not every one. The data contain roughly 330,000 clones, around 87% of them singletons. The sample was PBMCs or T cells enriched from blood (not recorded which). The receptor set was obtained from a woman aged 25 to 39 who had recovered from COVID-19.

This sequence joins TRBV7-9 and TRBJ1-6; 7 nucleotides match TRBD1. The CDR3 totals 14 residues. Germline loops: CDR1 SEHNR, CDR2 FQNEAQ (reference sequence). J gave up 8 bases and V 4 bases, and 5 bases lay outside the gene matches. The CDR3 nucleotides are TGTGCCAGCAGCTCCACAGGGGCTCATTCACCCCTCCACTTT. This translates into CASSSTGAHSPLHF.

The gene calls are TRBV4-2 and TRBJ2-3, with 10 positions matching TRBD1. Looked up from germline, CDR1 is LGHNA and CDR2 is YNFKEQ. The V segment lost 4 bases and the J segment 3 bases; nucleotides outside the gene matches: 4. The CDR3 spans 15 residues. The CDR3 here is CASSPGTGDTDTQYF. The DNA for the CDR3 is TGTGCCAGCAGCCCAGGGACAGGGGATACAGATACGCAGTATTTT.

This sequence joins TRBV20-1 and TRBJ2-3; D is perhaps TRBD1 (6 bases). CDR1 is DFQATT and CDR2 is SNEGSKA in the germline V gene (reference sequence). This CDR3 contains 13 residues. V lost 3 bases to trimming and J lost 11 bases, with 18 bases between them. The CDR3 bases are TGCAGTGCTAGTCGCAGGGGTCTAGGCGAGCAGTATTTT. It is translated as CSASRRGLGEQYF.

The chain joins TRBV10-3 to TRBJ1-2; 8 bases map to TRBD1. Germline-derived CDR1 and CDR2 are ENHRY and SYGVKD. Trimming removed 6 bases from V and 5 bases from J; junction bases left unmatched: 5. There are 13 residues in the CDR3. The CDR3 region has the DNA TGTGCCATCAGAAGGACAGGGCAATATGGCTACACCTTC. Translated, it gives CAIRRTGQYGYTF.

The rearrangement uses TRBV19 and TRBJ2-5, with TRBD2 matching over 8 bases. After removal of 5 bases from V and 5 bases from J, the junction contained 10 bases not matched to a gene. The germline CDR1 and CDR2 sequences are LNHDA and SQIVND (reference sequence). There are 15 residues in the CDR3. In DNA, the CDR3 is TGTGCCAGTAGTGTTGGAGCGGGGGTTTCGGAGACCCAGTACTTC. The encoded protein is CASSVGAGVSETQYF.

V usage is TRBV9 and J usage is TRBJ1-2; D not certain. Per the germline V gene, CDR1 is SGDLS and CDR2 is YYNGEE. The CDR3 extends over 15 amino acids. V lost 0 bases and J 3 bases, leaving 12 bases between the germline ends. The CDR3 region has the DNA TGTGCCAGCAGCGTAGCTACGCGGTCGGACTATGGCTACACCTTC. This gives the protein CASSVATRSDYGYTF.

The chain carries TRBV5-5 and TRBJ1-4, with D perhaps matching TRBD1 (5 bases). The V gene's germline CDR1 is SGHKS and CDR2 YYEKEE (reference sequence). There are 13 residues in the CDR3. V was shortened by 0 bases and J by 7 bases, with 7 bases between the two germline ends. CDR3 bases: TGTGCCAGCAGCTTGGCAGGGCCTGAAAAACTGTTTTTT. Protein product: CASSLAGPEKLFF.

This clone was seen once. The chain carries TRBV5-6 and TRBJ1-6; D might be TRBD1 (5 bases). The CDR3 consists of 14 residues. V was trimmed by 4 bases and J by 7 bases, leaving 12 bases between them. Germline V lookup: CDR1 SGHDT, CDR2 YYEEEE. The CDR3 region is CASSRARGNSPLHF. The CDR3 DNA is TGTGCCAGCAGCCGAGCCCGGGGGAATTCACCCCTCCACTTT.

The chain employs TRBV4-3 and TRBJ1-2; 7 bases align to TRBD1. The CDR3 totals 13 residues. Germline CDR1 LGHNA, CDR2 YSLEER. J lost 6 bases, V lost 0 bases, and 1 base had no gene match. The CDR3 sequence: CASSQDRGDGYTF. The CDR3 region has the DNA TGCGCCAGCAGCCAAGACAGGGGGGATGGCTACACCTTC.

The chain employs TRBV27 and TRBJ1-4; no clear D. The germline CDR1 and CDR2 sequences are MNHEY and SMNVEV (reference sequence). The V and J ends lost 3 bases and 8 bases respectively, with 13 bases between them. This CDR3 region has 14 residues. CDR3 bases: TGTGCCAGCAGTTTCTCGGCGGTGAGGGAAAAACTGTTTTTT. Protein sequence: CASSFSAVREKLFF.

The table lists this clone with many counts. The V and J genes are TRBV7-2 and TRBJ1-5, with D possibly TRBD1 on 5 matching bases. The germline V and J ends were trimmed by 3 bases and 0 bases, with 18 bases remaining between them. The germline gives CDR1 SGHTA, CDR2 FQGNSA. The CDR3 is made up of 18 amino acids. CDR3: CASSLYSVTDYSNQPQHF. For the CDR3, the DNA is TGTGCCAGCAGCTTGTACTCCGTGACAGATTATAGCAATCAGCCCCAGCATTTT. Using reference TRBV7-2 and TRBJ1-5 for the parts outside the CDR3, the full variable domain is GAGVSQSPSNKVTEKGKDVELRCDPISGHTALYWYRQSLGQGLEFLIYFQGNSAPDKSGLPSDRFSAERTGGSVSTLTIQRTQQEDSAVYLCASSLYSVTDYSNQPQHFGDGTRLSIL.

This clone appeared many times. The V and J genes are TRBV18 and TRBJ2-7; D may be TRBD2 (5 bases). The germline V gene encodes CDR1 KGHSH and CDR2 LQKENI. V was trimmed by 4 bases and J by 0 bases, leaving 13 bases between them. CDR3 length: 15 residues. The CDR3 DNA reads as TGTGCCAGCTCACGGGGAGCAAAAGGCTCCTACGAGCAGTACTTC. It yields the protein CASSRGAKGSYEQYF.

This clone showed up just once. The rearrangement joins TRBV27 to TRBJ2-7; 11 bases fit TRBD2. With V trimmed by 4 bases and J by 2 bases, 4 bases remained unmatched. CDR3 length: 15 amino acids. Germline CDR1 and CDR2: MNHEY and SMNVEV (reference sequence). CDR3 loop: CASSSPSGGPYEQYF. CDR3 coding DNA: TGTGCCAGCAGTTCTCCTAGCGGGGGGCCCTACGAGCAGTACTTC.